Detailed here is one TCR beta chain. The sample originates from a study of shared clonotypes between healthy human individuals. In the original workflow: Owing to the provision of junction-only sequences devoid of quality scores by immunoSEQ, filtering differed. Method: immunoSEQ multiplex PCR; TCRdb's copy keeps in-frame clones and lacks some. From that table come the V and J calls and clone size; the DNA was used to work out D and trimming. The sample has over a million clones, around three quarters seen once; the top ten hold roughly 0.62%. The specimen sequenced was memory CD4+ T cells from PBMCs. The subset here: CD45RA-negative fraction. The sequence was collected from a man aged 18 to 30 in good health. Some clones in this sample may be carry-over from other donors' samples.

The CDR3 sequence: CASSSIETGSTEAFF. The CDR3 DNA sequence: TGCGCCAGCAGCTCGATTGAGACAGGGAGCACTGAAGCTTTCTTT. The chain carries TRBV5-1 and TRBJ1-1; 7 nucleotides match TRBD1. This CDR3 is 15 amino acids long. CDR1 and CDR2 (germline): SGHRS, YFSETQ. The ends lost 3 bases at V and 4 bases at J; junction bases unmatched: 9.